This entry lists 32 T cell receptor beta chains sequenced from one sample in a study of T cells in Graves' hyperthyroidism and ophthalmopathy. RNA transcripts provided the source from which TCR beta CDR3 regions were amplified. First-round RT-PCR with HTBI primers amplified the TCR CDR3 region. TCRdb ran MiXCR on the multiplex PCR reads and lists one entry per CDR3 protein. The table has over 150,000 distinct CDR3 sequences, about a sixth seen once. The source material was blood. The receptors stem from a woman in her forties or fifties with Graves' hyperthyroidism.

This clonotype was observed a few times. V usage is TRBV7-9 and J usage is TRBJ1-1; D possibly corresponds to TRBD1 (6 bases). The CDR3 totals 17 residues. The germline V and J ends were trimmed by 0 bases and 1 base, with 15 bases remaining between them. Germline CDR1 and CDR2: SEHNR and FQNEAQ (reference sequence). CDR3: CASSLAGTPRPNTEAFF. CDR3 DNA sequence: TGTGCCAGCAGCTTAGCAGGGACACCCAGACCGAACACTGAAGCTTTCTTT.

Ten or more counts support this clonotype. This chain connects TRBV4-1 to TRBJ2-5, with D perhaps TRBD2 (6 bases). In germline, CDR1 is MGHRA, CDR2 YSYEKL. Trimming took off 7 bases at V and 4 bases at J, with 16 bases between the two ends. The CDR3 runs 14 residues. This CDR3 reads CASTRGLRGETQYF. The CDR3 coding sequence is TGCGCCAGCACCCGTGGACTAAGAGGAGAGACCCAGTACTTC.

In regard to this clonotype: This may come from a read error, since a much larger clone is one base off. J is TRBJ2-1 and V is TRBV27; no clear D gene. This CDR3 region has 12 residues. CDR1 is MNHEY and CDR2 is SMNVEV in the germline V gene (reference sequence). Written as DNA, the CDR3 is TGTGCCTGCAGTTTAGGCGCCAATGAGCAGTTCTTC. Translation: CACSLGANEQFF.

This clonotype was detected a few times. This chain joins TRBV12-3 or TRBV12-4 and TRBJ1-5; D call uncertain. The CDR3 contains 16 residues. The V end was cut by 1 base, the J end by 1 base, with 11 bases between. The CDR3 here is CASSLGRGPSNQPQHF. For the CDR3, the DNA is TGTGCCAGCAGTTTAGGTCGAGGGCCGAGCAATCAGCCCCAGCATTTT.

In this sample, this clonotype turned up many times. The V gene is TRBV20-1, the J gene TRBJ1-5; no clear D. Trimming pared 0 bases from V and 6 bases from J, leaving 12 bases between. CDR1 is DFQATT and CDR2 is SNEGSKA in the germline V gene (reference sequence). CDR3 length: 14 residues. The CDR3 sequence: CSARDLAGPQPQHF. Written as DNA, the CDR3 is TGCAGTGCTAGAGATCTGGCAGGACCTCAGCCCCAGCATTTT.

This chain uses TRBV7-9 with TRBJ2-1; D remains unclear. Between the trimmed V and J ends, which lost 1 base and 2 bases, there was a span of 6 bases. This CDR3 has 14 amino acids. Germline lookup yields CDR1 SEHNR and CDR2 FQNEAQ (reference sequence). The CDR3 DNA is TGTGCCAGCAGCTTAGAGGGCGCCTACAATGAGCAGTTCTTC. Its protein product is CASSLEGAYNEQFF.

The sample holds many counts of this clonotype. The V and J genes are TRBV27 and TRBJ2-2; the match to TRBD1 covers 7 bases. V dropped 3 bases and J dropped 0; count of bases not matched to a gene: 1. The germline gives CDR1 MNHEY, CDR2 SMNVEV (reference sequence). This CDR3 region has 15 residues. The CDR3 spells CASSFGTANTGELFF. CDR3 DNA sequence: TGTGCCAGCAGTTTTGGGACAGCGAACACCGGGGAGCTGTTTTTT.

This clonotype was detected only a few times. The CDR3 nucleotides read TGTGCCAGCAGTTATACCACTAGCGGACTAAACACAGATACGCAGTATTTT. Translation gives CASSYTTSGLNTDTQYF. This chain uses TRBV6-1 with TRBJ2-3, with 8 bases lining up with TRBD2. The CDR3 runs 17 residues. The ends lost 5 bases at V and 2 bases at J; junction bases unmatched: 12. Germline V gene sequence: CDR1 MNHNS, CDR2 SASEGT.

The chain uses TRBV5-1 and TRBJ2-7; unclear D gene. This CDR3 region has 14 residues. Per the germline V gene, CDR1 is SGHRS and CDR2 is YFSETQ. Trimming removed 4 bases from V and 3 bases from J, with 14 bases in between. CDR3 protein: CASSQTTKNYEQYF. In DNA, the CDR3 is TGCGCCAGCAGCCAGACGACGAAGAACTACGAGCAGTACTTC. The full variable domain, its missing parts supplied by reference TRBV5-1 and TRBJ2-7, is KAGVTQTPRYLIKTRGQQVTLSCSPISGHRSVSWYQQTPGQGLQFLFEYFSETQRNKGNFPGRFSGRQFSNSRSEMNVSTLELGDSALYLCASSQTTKNYEQYFGPGTRLTVT.

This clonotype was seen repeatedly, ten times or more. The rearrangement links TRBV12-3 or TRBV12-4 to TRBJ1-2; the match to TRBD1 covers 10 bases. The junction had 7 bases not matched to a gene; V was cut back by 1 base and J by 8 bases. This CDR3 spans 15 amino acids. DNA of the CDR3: TGTGCCAGCAGTTTAGGGAGACAGGGGGCGCGAGGCTACACCTTC. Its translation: CASSLGRQGARGYTF.

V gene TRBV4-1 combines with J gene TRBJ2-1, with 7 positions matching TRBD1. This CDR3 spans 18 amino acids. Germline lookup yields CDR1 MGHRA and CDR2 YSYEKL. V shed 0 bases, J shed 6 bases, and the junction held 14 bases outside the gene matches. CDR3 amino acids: CASSQETRETTGANEQFF. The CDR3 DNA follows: TGCGCCAGCAGCCAAGAGACCAGGGAAACCACAGGGGCCAATGAGCAGTTCTTC.

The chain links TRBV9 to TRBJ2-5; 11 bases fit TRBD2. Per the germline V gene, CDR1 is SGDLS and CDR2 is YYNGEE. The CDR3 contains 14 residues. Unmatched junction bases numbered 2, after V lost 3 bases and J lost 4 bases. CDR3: CASSASGRLETQYF. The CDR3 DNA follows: TGTGCCAGCAGCGCTAGCGGGAGGTTAGAGACCCAGTACTTC.

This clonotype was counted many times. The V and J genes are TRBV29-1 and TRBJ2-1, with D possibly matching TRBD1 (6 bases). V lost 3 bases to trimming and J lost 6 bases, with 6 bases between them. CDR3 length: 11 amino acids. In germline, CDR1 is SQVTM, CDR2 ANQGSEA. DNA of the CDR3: TGCAGCGTTGACAGGGGCAATGAGCAGTTCTTC. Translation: CSVDRGNEQFF.

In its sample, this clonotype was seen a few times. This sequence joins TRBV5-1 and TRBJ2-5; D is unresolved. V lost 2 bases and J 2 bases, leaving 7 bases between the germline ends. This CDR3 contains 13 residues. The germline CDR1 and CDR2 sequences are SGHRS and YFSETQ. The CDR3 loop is CASSFPEQETQYF. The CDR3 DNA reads TGCGCCAGCAGCTTTCCCGAACAAGAGACCCAGTACTTC.

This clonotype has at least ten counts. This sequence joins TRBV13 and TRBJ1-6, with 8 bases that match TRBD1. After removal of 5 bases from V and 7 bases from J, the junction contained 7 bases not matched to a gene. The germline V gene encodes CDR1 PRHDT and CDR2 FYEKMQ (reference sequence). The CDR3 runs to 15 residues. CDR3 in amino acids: CASSPGTGPNSPLHF. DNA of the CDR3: TGTGCCAGCAGCCCTGGGACAGGTCCAAATTCACCCCTCCACTTT.

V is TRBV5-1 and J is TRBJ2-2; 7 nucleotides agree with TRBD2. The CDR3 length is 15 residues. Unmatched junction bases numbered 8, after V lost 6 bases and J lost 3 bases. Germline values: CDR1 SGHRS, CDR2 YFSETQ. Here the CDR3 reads CASNPRGDHTGELFF. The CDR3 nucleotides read TGCGCCAGCAACCCCCGGGGGGATCACACCGGGGAGCTGTTTTTT.

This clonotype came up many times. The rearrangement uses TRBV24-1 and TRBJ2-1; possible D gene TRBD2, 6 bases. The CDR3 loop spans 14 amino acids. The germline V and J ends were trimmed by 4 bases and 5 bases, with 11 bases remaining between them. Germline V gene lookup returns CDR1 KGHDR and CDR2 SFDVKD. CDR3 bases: TGTGCCACCAGTGAACAAGGAGGGGACAATGAGCAGTTCTTC. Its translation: CATSEQGGDNEQFF.

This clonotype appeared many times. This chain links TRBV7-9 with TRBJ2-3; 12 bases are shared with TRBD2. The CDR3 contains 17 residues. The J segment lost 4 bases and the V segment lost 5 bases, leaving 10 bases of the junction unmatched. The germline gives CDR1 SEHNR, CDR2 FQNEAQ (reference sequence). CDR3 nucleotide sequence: TGTGCCAGCAGCCCCACATGGACTAGCGGGAACTCAGATACGCAGTATTTT. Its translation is CASSPTWTSGNSDTQYF.

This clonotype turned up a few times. CDR3 coding DNA: TGCGCCAGCAGCTTGGGAGGGGAAACAGATACGCAGTATTTT. Its protein product is CASSLGGETDTQYF. The chain is built from TRBV5-1 and TRBJ2-3; D may match TRBD1 or TRBD2 (5 bases each). The CDR3 length is 14 residues. Trimming pared 0 bases from V and 3 bases from J, leaving 8 bases between. Germline V gene lookup returns CDR1 SGHRS and CDR2 YFSETQ.

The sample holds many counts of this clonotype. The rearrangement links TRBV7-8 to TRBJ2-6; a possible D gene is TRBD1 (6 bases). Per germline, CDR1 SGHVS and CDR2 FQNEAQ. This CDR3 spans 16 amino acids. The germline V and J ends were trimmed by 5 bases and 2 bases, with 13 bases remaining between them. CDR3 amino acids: CASSRPPGAGANVLTF. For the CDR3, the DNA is TGTGCCAGCAGCCGGCCGCCAGGGGCTGGGGCCAACGTCCTGACTTTC. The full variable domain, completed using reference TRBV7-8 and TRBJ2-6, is GAGVSQSPRYKVAKRGQDVALRCDPISGHVSLFWYQQALGQGPEFLTYFQNEAQLDKSGLPSDRFFAERPEGSVSTLKIQRTQQEDSAVYLCASSRPPGAGANVLTFGAGSRLTVL.

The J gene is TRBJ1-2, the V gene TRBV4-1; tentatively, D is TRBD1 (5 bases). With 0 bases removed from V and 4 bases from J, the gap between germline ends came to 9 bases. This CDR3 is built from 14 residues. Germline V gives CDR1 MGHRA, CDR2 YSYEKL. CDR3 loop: CASSQDGQLYGYTF. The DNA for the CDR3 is TGCGCCAGCAGCCAAGACGGACAACTCTATGGCTACACCTTC.

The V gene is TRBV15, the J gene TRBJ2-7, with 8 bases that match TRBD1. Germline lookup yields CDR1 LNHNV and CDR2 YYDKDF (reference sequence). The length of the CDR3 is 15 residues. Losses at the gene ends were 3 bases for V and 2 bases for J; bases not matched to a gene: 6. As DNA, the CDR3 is TGTGCCACCAGCAGCCTAGGACAGGGAACCTACGAGCAGTACTTC. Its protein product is CATSSLGQGTYEQYF.

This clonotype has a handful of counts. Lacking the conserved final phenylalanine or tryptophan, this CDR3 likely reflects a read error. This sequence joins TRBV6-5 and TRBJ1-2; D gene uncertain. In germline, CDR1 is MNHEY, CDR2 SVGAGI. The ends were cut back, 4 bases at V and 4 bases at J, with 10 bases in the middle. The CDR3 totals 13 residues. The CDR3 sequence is CASSFLTGYGYTL. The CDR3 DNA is TGTGCCAGCAGTTTTCTCACGGGCTATGGCTACACCCTC.

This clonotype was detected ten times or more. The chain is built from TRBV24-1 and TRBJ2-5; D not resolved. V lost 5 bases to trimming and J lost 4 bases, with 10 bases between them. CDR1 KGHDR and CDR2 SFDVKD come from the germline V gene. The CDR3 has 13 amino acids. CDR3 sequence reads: CATSGMVGETQYF. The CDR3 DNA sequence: TGTGCCACCAGTGGGATGGTGGGAGAGACCCAGTACTTC.

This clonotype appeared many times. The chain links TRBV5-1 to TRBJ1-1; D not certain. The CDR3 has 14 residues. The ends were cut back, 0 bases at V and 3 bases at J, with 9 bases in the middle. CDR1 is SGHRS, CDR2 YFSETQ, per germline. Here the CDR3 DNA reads TGCGCCAGCAGCTTGGTGGGCGCGGACACTGAAGCTTTCTTT. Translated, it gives CASSLVGADTEAFF.

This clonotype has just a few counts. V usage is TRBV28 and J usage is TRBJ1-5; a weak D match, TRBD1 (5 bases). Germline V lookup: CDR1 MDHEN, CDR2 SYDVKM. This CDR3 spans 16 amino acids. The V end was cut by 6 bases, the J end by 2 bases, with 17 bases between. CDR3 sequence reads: CASRAPGGGRNQPQHF. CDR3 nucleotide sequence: TGTGCCAGCAGAGCCCCGGGGGGGGGACGCAATCAGCCCCAGCATTTT.

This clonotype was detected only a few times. Here the CDR3 DNA reads TGTGCCACGAACAGGGGCACAGATACGCAGTATTTT. It encodes CATNRGTDTQYF. This chain connects TRBV2 to TRBJ2-3; D may be TRBD1 (6 bases). The CDR3 spans 12 residues. Germline CDR1 reads SNHLY; CDR2 reads FYNNEI. Trimming removed 10 bases at V and 1 base at J, with 9 bases between.

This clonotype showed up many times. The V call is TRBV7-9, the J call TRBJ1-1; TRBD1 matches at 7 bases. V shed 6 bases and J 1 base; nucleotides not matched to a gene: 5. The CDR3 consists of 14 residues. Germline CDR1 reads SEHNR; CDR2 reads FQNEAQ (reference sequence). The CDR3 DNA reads TGTGCCAGCAGTGAGGGGGCGACGAACACTGAAGCTTTCTTT. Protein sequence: CASSEGATNTEAFF.

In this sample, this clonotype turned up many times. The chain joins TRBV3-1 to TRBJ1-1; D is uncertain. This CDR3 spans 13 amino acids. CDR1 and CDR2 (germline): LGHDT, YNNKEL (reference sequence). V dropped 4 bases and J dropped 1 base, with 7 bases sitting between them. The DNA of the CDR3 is TGTGCCAGCAGCCCGTTTTCGAACACTGAAGCTTTCTTT. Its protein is CASSPFSNTEAFF.

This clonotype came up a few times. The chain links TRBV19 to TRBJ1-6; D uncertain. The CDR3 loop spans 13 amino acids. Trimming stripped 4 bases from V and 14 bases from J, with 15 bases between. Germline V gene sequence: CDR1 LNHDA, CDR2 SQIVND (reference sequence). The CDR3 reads CASSSPGPAALHF. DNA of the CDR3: TGTGCCAGTAGTAGCCCGGGCCCAGCGGCCCTCCACTTT.

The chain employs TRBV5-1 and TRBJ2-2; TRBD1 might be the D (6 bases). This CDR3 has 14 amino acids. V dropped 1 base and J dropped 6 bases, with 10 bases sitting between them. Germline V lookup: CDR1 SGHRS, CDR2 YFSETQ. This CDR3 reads CASSLLTGPGELFF. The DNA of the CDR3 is TGCGCCAGCAGCTTGCTTACAGGGCCCGGGGAGCTGTTTTTT.

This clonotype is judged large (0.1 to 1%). For the CDR3, the DNA is TGTGCCAGCAGCTGGACGACCGGACCAGATACGCAGTATTTT. Protein product: CASSWTTGPDTQYF. The rearrangement links TRBV7-9 to TRBJ2-3; D remains unclear. There are 14 residues in the CDR3. V shed 4 bases and J shed 4 bases, with 12 bases lying between them. Germline loops: CDR1 SEHNR, CDR2 FQNEAQ (reference sequence).